This T cell receptor beta chain emerged from a study of CD8+CD57+ T cells in acquired aplastic anemia. About the study: Sorted CD4+ and CD8+ cells yielded DNA averaging around 3.2 ug.

Trimming at V came to 4 bases and at J to 3 bases, leaving 4 bases not matched to a gene. Germline V CDR1 and CDR2: SQVTM, ANQGSEA. The CDR3 is 13 residues long. Profiling that covered TCR beta VDJ and CDR3 relied on genomic DNA as its template. One entry per CDR3 protein, called by TCRdb with MiXCR from the reads. The table shows approximately 95,000 distinct CDR3 sequences, with around 68% occurring only once. The patients chosen for sequencing had shown expansion of CD8+CD57+ cells (detected by flow cytometry). The genes are TRBV29-1 and TRBJ2-3; 7 bases match TRBD2. This TCR came from a human donor with aplastic anemia. What was sequenced was sorted CD4+, CD8+, or CD8+CD57+ T cells (not recorded which) from PBMCs. The CDR3 DNA reads TGCAGCGTTGTTGACGGGGGGACAGATACGCAGTATTTT. As protein: CSVVDGGTDTQYF.